The T cell receptor (beta chain) described here comes from a study of blood T cell repertoires in COVID-19. Study at large: The analysed material was cDNA or gDNA that came from T cells, B-cell-depleted T cells, or PBMCs.

Profiled with immunoSEQ multiplex PCR; TCRdb holds only in-frame clones, not every one. The sample has 95,000 or so clones; roughly 90% are singletons. The CDR3 has 15 amino acids. From germline, CDR1 is SNHLY and CDR2 FYNNEI. Trimming cost V 2 bases and J 3 bases; bases outside gene matches: 4. The chain has TRBV2 and TRBJ2-3; 8 bases line up with TRBD1. This sequence was found in an elderly man with active or convalescent COVID-19. The sample was peripheral blood. CDR3 coding DNA: TGTGCCAGCAGTGAACGGGACAGGTATACAGATACGCAGTATTTT. Its protein product is CASSERDRYTDTQYF.